The 19 T cell receptor beta chains below come from one sample, sequenced in a study of T-cell reconstitution after alpha-beta-depleted transplantation in children. Library preparation (for TCRbeta) was performed with unique molecular identifiers. A single record per CDR3 protein comes from TCRdb applying MiXCR to the PCR reads. This sample has 450,000 to 550,000 distinct CDR3 sequences; over 10% occur once, and the top ten carry 13% to 15%. This material consisted of PBMCs, mostly from graft donor cells, taken 180 days after TCRalphabeta/CD19-depleted stem cell transplant. Every receptor here comes from a female patient between 2 and 15 years old who had a stem cell transplant for aplastic anemia, so the T cells may come from the graft donor.

This clonotype was counted only a few times. The V gene is TRBV12-3 or TRBV12-4, the J gene TRBJ1-1, with a possible D match to TRBD1 (5 bases). V dropped 1 base and J dropped 5 bases, with 8 bases sitting between them. The CDR3 contains 13 residues. The CDR3 spells CASSLVRQTEAFF. In nucleotides, the CDR3 is TGTGCCAGCAGTTTAGTCAGACAGACTGAAGCTTTCTTT.

This clonotype was found a few times. J is TRBJ2-7 and V is TRBV7-2, with D tentatively TRBD2 (6 bases). Trimming cost V 1 base and J 5 bases, with 12 bases left between them. The V gene's germline CDR1 is SGHTA and CDR2 FQGNSA. The CDR3 totals 14 residues. CDR3: CASSLGGGEDEQYV. The CDR3 coding sequence is TGTGCCAGCAGCTTAGGTGGAGGGGAGGACGAGCAGTACGTC.

This chain joins TRBV4-3 and TRBJ2-1, with 7 bases identical to TRBD2. Losses at the gene ends were 4 bases for V and 4 bases for J; bases not matched to a gene: 19. The CDR3 runs 19 residues. Germline V CDR1 and CDR2: LGHNA, YSLEER. CDR3 DNA sequence: TGCGCCAGCAGCCCCTCGTTTAGTAGGGCGGGAGAGTTATACAATGAGCAGTTCTTC. It is translated as CASSPSFSRAGELYNEQFF.

This clonotype was detected a few times. J is TRBJ2-7 and V is TRBV15; TRBD1 is a possible D gene (6 bases). V was cut by 0 bases and J by 3 bases, with 9 bases left in between. CDR3 length: 14 residues. Per germline, CDR1 LNHNV and CDR2 YYDKDF (reference sequence). The CDR3 DNA sequence: TGTGCCACCAGCAGAGATGGGGGCATCTACGAGCAGTACTTC. This sequence encodes CATSRDGGIYEQYF.

The V call is TRBV29-1, the J call TRBJ2-1; TRBD1 might be the D (6 bases). The CDR3 contains 15 residues. V dropped 6 bases and J dropped 4 bases, with 19 bases sitting between them. The V gene's germline CDR1 is SQVTM and CDR2 ANQGSEA. This CDR3 is CSVSGKGVLYNEQFF. The CDR3 DNA sequence: TGCAGCGTGTCAGGGAAGGGGGTGCTATACAATGAGCAGTTCTTC.

This clonotype has a count of ten or more. V gene TRBV4-3 combines with J gene TRBJ2-3; D is possibly TRBD2 (7 bases). Per germline, CDR1 LGHNA and CDR2 YSLEER. V was trimmed by 1 base and J by 5 bases, leaving 13 bases between them. The CDR3 contains 15 residues. The CDR3 loop is CASSQGGGGKDTQYF. CDR3 bases: TGCGCCAGCAGCCAAGGCGGGGGCGGAAAAGATACGCAGTATTTT.

CDR3 loop: CASSEGSYYNSPLHF. In DNA, the CDR3 is TGTGCCAGCAGTGAAGGGTCCTATTATAATTCACCCCTCCACTTT. This chain uses TRBV25-1 with TRBJ1-6, with no clear D. Trimming removed 2 bases from V and 4 bases from J, with 9 bases in between. The CDR3 contains 15 residues. Germline CDR1 reads MGHDK; CDR2 reads SYGVNS.

The gene calls are TRBV20-1 and TRBJ1-5, with D perhaps matching TRBD1 (6 bases). Trimming removed 3 bases from V and 2 bases from J, with 14 bases in between. CDR1 DFQATT and CDR2 SNEGSKA come from the germline V gene (reference sequence). The CDR3 is 15 amino acids. The CDR3 bases are TGCAGTGCTAGCCCCGACAGGCGGCGCAATCAGCCCCAGCATTTT. Amino acids: CSASPDRRRNQPQHF.

This clonotype was recorded many times. The chain couples TRBV27 to TRBJ1-5, with unresolved D. The V end lost 2 bases, the J end lost 6 bases, and 8 bases lay between the germline ends. The CDR3 spans 13 residues. Germline CDR1 and CDR2: MNHEY and SMNVEV (reference sequence). The CDR3, as DNA: TGTGCCAGCAGTTTAAGCCCTATTCAGCCCCAGCATTTT. Translating gives CASSLSPIQPQHF.

This clonotype was recorded a few times. The chain uses TRBV15 and TRBJ2-7; D may be TRBD1 (6 bases). Germline loops: CDR1 LNHNV, CDR2 YYDKDF (reference sequence). The CDR3 sequence is 14 residues long. Trimming left V 0 bases short and J 4 bases short, with 10 bases between. Here the CDR3 DNA reads TGTGCCACCAGCAGAGATCTCGACAGGTACGAGCAGTACGTC. This codes for CATSRDLDRYEQYV.

This clonotype was seen a handful of times. The genes are TRBV28 and TRBJ2-7; 14 nucleotides agree with TRBD2. Germline trimming cut 5 bases from V and 6 bases from J; bases unmatched to any gene: 12. Germline V gene data show CDR1 as MDHEN and CDR2 as SYDVKM. This CDR3 is built from 17 residues. CDR3 residues: CASSPRFGTSGSREQYF. In nucleotides, the CDR3 is TGTGCCAGCAGTCCCCGGTTTGGGACTAGCGGGAGTCGCGAGCAGTACTTC.

This clonotype was detected many times. This chain links TRBV29-1 with TRBJ2-7, with 7 bases aligning to TRBD1. Germline V gene sequence: CDR1 SQVTM, CDR2 ANQGSEA. The ends lost 4 bases at V and 0 bases at J; junction bases unmatched: 9. The length of the CDR3 is 15 residues. The CDR3 protein is CSVVPGQHFSYEQYF. Here the CDR3 DNA reads TGCAGCGTTGTACCGGGACAGCACTTCTCCTACGAGCAGTACTTC.

This clonotype was observed many times. J is TRBJ1-2 and V is TRBV4-3; D is perhaps TRBD1 (5 bases). Trimming took 3 bases from V and 8 from J, leaving 16 bases between them. The CDR3 contains 14 residues. Germline CDR1 reads LGHNA; CDR2 reads YSLEER. CDR3 sequence reads: CASSQDRDASGYTF. Written as DNA, the CDR3 is TGCGCCAGCAGCCAGGATCGGGACGCTAGCGGCTACACCTTC.

This clonotype turned up a few times. V gene TRBV21-1 combines with J gene TRBJ2-5; TRBD1, the table's D call, was not compared with the DNA. TRBV21-1 is noted as a pseudogene. This CDR3 region has 17 residues. CDR3 in DNA: TGTGCCAGCAGCCCCCCGCAGGGGACATGCTACCAAGAGACCCAGTACTTC. Protein sequence: CASSPPQGTCYQETQYF.

This clonotype was seen a few times. This rearrangement joins TRBV19 to TRBJ1-5; 8 positions agree with TRBD1. The CDR3 loop spans 17 amino acids. Germline-derived CDR1 and CDR2 are LNHDA and SQIVND (reference sequence). V lost 7 bases to trimming and J lost 3 bases; unmatched junction nucleotides: 14. The CDR3 sequence is CASNRESGQGNNQPQHF. The CDR3 coding sequence is TGTGCCAGTAACCGAGAGAGTGGACAGGGAAACAATCAGCCCCAGCATTTT.

The table lists this clonotype with a few counts. This chain links TRBV19 with TRBJ2-6, with 7 positions matching TRBD1. The CDR3 length is 14 residues. The V segment lost 10 bases and the J segment 4 bases; nucleotides outside the gene matches: 7. Germline CDR1 LNHDA, CDR2 SQIVND (reference sequence). DNA for the CDR3: TGTGCCACCAAAGGGGGCCCAGGGGCCAACGTCCTGACTTTC. This gives the protein CATKGGPGANVLTF. The entire variable domain, with the rest obtained from reference TRBV19 and TRBJ2-6, is as follows: DGGITQSPKYLFRKEGQNVTLSCEQNLNHDAMYWYRQDPGQGLRLIYYSQIVNDFQKGDIAEGYSVSREKKESFPLTVTSAQKNPTAFYLCATKGGPGANVLTFGAGSRLTVL.

Here the CDR3 DNA reads TGTGCCAGCAGCTCCTCCGGGACACTAAACACCGGGGAGCTGTTTTTT. Translation gives CASSSSGTLNTGELFF. V is TRBV11-3 and J is TRBJ2-2; possibly TRBD1 for D (6 bases). The CDR3 totals 16 residues. Germline V CDR1 and CDR2: SGHNT, YENEEA. Trimming took off 4 bases at V and 2 bases at J, with 14 bases between the two ends.

The chain recombines TRBV7-2 with TRBJ1-1; no reliable D call. CDR1 is SGHTA, CDR2 FQGNSA, per germline. This CDR3 has 12 amino acids. Trimming stripped 5 bases from V and 8 bases from J, with 12 bases between. The CDR3 nucleotides read TGTGCCAGCAGCACTAGAGCCCGAGAAGCTTTCTTT. Its protein is CASSTRAREAFF.

V and J are TRBV11-2 and TRBJ1-5; no clear D gene. This CDR3 comprises 13 residues. CDR1 is SGHAT and CDR2 is FQNNGV in the germline V gene. The V gene lost 3 bases and the J gene lost 7 bases, with 10 bases spanning the gap. CDR3 nucleotide sequence: TGTGCCAGCAGCTTTCGACACTTGCAGCCCCAGCATTTT. Protein product: CASSFRHLQPQHF.